This entry describes one TCR beta chain. The CDR3 runs to 14 residues. The V end lost 5 bases, the J end lost 4 bases, and 14 bases lay between the germline ends. Looked up from germline, CDR1 is MNHNY and CDR2 is SVGAGI (reference sequence). Here immunoSEQ multiplex PCR was the method, and the copy in TCRdb shows in-frame clones only, minus some. The table lists about 250,000 clones, around 82% of them singletons. This entry comes from a study of blood T cell repertoires in COVID-19. As for the study in general: The samples span acute and convalescent COVID-19 from the United States, Italy and Spain. In each case, the material was cDNA or gDNA derived from T cells, B-cell-depleted T cells, or PBMCs.

The TCR originated in a person aged 65-85 years with COVID-19, enrolled during active disease. The specimen was peripheral blood. The chain couples TRBV6-6 to TRBJ1-2; D is unresolved. The CDR3 here is CASSGADILYGYTF. The DNA of the CDR3 is TGTGCCAGCAGTGGCGCGGATATACTCTATGGCTACACCTTC.